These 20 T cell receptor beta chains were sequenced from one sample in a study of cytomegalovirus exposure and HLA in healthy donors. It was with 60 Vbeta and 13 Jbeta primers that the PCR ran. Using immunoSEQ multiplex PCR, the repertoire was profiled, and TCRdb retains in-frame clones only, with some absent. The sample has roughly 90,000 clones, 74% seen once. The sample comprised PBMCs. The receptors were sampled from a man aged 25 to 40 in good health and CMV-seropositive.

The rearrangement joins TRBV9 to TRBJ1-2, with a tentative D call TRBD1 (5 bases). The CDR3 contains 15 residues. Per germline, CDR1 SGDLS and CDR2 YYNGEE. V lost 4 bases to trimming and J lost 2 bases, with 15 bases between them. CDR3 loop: CASSPRDQGNYGYTF. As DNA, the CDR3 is TGTGCCAGCAGCCCGAGAGATCAGGGAAACTATGGCTACACCTTC.

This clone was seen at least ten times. The CDR3 DNA sequence: TGCGCCAGCAGCTATGTACTAGCGGGAGGGCAATACGAGCAGTACTTC. The encoded protein is CASSYVLAGGQYEQYF. This chain links TRBV5-1 with TRBJ2-7, with 13 bases aligning to TRBD2. The CDR3 runs 16 residues. The germline CDR1 and CDR2 sequences are SGHRS and YFSETQ. Trimming cost V 3 bases and J 4 bases; bases outside gene matches: 7.

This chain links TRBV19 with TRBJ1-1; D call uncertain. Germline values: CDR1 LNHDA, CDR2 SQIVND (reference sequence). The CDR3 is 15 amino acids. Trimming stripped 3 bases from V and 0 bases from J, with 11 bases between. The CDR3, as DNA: TGTGCCAGTAGTATCTTTCCGAACATGAACACTGAAGCTTTCTTT. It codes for CASSIFPNMNTEAFF.

CDR3 sequence (DNA): TGCGCCAGCAGCCAAGGACAGGGAACAACTAATGAAAAACTGTTTTTT. This codes for CASSQGQGTTNEKLFF. The chain recombines TRBV4-1 with TRBJ1-4; 7 positions match TRBD1. CDR1 and CDR2 (germline): MGHRA, YSYEKL. V was clipped by 1 base and J by 0 bases; unmatched bases: 2. CDR3 length: 16 amino acids.

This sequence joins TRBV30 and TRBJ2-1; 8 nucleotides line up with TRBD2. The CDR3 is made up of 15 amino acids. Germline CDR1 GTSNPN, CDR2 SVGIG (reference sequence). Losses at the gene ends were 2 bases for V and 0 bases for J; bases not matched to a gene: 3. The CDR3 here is CAWSTSGASYNEQFF. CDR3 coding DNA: TGTGCCTGGAGTACTAGCGGAGCCTCCTACAATGAGCAGTTCTTC.

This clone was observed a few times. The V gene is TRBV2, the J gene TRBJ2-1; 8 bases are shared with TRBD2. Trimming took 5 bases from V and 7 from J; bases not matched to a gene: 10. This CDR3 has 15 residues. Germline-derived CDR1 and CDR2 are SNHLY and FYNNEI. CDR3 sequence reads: CASSSRTSPINEQFF. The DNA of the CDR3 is TGTGCCAGCAGTTCGAGGACTAGCCCCATAAATGAGCAGTTCTTC.

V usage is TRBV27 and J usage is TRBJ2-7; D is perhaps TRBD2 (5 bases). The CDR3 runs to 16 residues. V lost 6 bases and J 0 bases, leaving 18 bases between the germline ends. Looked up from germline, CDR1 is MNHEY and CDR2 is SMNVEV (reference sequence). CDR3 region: CASSLVPSGSSYEQYF. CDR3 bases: TGTGCCAGCAGCTTGGTTCCAAGCGGTAGCTCCTACGAGCAGTACTTC.

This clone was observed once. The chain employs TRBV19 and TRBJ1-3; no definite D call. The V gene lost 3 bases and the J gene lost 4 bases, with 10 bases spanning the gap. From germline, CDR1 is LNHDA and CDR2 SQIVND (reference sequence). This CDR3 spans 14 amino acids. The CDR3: CASSIGVTGNTIYF. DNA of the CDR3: TGTGCCAGTAGTATCGGGGTTACCGGAAACACCATATATTTT.

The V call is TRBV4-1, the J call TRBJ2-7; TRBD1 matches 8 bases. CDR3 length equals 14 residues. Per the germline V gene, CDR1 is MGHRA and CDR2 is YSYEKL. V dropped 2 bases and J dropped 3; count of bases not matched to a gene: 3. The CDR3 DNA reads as TGCGCCAGCAGCCAACCGGGACAGGTCTACGAGCAGTACTTC. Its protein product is CASSQPGQVYEQYF.

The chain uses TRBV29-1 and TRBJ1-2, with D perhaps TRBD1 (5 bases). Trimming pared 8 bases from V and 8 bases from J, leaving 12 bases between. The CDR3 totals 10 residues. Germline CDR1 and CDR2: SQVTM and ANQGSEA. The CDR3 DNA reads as TGCAGCTGCTCGGGGGTGGGCTACACCTTC. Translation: CSCSGVGYTF. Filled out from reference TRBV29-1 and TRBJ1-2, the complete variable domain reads SAVISQKPSRDICQRGTSLTIQCQVDSQVTMMFWYRQQPGQSLTLIATANQGSEATYESGFVIDKFPISRPNLTFSTLTVSNMSPEDSSIYLCSCSGVGYTFGSGTRLTVV.

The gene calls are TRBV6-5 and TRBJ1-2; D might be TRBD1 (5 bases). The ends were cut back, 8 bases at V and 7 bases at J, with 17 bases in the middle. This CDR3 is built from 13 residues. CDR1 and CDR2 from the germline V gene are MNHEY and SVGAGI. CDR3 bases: TGTGCCAGCCGAGCGGGGCTGAATGTTGGCTACACCTTC. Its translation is CASRAGLNVGYTF.

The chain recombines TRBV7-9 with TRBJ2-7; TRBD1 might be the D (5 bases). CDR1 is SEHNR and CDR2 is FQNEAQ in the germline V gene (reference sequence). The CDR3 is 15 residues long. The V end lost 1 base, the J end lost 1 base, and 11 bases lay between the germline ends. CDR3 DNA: TGTGCCAGCAGCTTAGATGGACATCAATCCTACGAGCAGTACTTC. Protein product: CASSLDGHQSYEQYF.

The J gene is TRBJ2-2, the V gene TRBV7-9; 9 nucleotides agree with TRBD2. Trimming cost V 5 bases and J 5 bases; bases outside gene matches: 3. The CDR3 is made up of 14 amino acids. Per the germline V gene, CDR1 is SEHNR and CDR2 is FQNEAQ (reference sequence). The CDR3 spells CASSRAGGTGELFF. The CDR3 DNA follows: TGTGCCAGCAGCCGCGCGGGGGGGACCGGGGAGCTGTTTTTT.

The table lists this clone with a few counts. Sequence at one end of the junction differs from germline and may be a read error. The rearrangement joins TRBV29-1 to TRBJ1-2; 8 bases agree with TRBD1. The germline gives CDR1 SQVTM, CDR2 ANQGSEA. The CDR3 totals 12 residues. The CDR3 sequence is CSVRRDGQGYPF. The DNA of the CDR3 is TGCAGCGTGAGAAGAGACGGACAGGGCTACCCCTTC.

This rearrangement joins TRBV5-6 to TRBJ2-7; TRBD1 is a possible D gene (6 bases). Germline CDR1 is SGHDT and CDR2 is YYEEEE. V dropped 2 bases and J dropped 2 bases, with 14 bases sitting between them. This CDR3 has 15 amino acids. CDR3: CASSLYMTGTYEQYF. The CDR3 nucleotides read TGTGCCAGCAGCTTATACATGACAGGTACCTACGAGCAGTACTTC.

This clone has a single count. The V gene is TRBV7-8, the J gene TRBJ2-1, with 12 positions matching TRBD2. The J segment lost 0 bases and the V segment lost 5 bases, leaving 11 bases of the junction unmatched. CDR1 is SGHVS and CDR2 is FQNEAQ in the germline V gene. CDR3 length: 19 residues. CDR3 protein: CASSRRLAGALSSYNEQFF. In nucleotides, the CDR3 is TGTGCCAGCAGCCGGAGACTAGCGGGAGCCTTGAGCTCCTACAATGAGCAGTTCTTC.

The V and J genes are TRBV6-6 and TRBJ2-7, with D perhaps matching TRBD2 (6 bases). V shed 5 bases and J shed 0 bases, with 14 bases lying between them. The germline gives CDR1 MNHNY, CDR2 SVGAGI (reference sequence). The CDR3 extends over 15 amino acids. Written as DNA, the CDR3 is TGTGCCAGCAGTCCCGAGCGGGTAAGCTCCTACGAGCAGTACTTC. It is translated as CASSPERVSSYEQYF.

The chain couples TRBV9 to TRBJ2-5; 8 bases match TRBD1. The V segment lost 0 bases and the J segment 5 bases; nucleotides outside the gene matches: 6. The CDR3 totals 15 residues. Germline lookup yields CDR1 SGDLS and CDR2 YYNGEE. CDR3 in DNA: TGTGCCAGCAGCGTAGCACAGGGGGTTATGGAGACCCAGTACTTC. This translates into CASSVAQGVMETQYF. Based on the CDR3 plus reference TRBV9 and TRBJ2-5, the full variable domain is DSGVTQTPKHLITATGQRVTLRCSPRSGDLSVYWYQQSLDQGLQFLIQYYNGEERAKGNILERFSAQQFPDLHSELNLSSLELGDSALYFCASSVAQGVMETQYFGPGTRLLVL.

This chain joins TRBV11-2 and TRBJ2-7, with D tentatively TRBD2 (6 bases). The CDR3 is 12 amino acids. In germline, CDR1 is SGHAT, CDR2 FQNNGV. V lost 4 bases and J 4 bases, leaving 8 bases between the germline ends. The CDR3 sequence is CASSSEGYEQYF. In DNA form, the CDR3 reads TGTGCCAGCAGCTCGGAGGGGTACGAGCAGTACTTC. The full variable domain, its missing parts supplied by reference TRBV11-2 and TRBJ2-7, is EAGVAQSPRYKIIEKRQSVAFWCNPISGHATLYWYQQILGQGPKLLIQFQNNGVVDDSQLPKDRFSAERLKGVDSTLKIQPAKLEDSAVYLCASSSEGYEQYFGPGTRLTVT.

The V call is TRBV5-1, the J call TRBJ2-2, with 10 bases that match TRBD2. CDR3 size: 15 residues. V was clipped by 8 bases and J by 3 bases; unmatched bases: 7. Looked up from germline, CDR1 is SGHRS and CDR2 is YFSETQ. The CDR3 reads CASWPSGSYTGELFF. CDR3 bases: TGCGCCAGTTGGCCTAGCGGGAGTTACACCGGGGAGCTGTTTTTT.